Following are 10 T cell receptor beta chains from one sample sequenced in a study of shared clonotypes between healthy human individuals. Sequencing used immunoSEQ multiplex PCR; TCRdb keeps in-frame clones, though not all of them. The sample consists of 1.6 million or so clones, around 98.5% of them appearing once. Sequencing was carried out using naive CD4+ T cells sorted from blood. Subset defined: CD45RA+ positively selected. The receptor set was obtained from a man aged 30 to 45 in good health.

The chain combines TRBV11-2 with TRBJ2-3; D unclear. V gave up 2 bases and J gave up 0 bases, with 6 bases separating them. CDR1 and CDR2 (germline): SGHAT, FQNNGV. The CDR3 loop spans 14 amino acids. The CDR3: CASSLSQSTDTQYF. The CDR3 region has the DNA TGTGCCAGCAGCTTAAGTCAGAGCACAGATACGCAGTATTTT.

V is TRBV4-2 and J is TRBJ2-3, with D maybe TRBD2 (6 bases). The CDR3 loop spans 17 amino acids. V lost 0 bases and J lost 4, with 17 bases in between. The V gene's germline CDR1 is LGHNA and CDR2 YNFKEQ. The chain's CDR3 is CASSQDRSGSNSDTQYF. The CDR3 DNA reads as TGTGCCAGCAGCCAAGATCGTTCCGGGAGTAACTCAGATACGCAGTATTTT.

This chain uses TRBV5-5 with TRBJ2-7; TRBD2 matches at 12 bases. The CDR3 spans 14 residues. Germline CDR1 and CDR2: SGHKS and YYEKEE (reference sequence). V shed 4 bases and J 7 bases; nucleotides not matched to a gene: 6. The DNA for the CDR3 is TGTGCCAGCAGCCCGACTAGCGGGAGATATGAGCAGTACTTC. It specifies CASSPTSGRYEQYF.

The chain is built from TRBV7-9 and TRBJ1-2, with a weak D call TRBD1 (6 bases). Germline CDR1 reads SEHNR; CDR2 reads FQNEAQ (reference sequence). CDR3 length equals 14 residues. Trimming took off 4 bases at V and 8 bases at J, with 17 bases between the two ends. The CDR3 DNA reads TGTGCCAGCAGCTCGGGTCGGGGGCTTGAAGGCTACACCTTC. Translation: CASSSGRGLEGYTF.

V gene TRBV7-8 combines with J gene TRBJ2-7; no reliable D call. The germline CDR1 and CDR2 sequences are SGHVS and FQNEAQ. The CDR3 length is 11 residues. V lost 5 bases and J 5 bases, leaving 7 bases between the germline ends. In DNA form, the CDR3 reads TGTGCCAGCAGCCCTAGGGACGAGCAGTACTTC. Amino acids: CASSPRDEQYF.

The chain employs TRBV15 and TRBJ2-3; D gene ambiguous. The ends were cut back, 4 bases at V and 2 bases at J, with 4 bases in the middle. The CDR3 sequence is 12 residues long. Germline V lookup: CDR1 LNHNV, CDR2 YYDKDF (reference sequence). CDR3 in amino acids: CATSKATDTQYF. CDR3 DNA: TGTGCCACCAGCAAGGCCACAGATACGCAGTATTTT.

This sequence joins TRBV5-1 and TRBJ2-5, with a tentative D call TRBD1 (5 bases). This CDR3 spans 15 amino acids. Germline V CDR1 and CDR2: SGHRS, YFSETQ. The V end lost 3 bases, the J end lost 1 base, and 13 bases lay between the germline ends. In DNA, the CDR3 is TGCGCCAGCAGCTCTAGGGGTTCACTCCAAGAGACCCAGTACTTC. Translated, it gives CASSSRGSLQETQYF.

The chain couples TRBV7-8 to TRBJ1-5, with D perhaps TRBD1 (5 bases). Per germline, CDR1 SGHVS and CDR2 FQNEAQ. This CDR3 spans 14 amino acids. Between the trimmed V and J ends, which lost 4 bases and 7 bases, there was a span of 14 bases. CDR3 amino acids: CASSYTHGGQPQHF. CDR3 DNA sequence: TGTGCCAGCAGCTATACACACGGGGGGCAGCCCCAGCATTTT.

This sequence joins TRBV30 and TRBJ1-2; 7 bases fit TRBD1. The V gene end was trimmed by 4 bases and the J gene end by 6 bases; junction bases not matched to a gene: 8. This CDR3 has 13 residues. Germline loops: CDR1 GTSNPN, CDR2 SVGIG (reference sequence). The CDR3 loop reads CAWTHGQVDGYTF. DNA of the CDR3: TGTGCCTGGACACACGGACAGGTAGATGGCTACACCTTC.

The chain is built from TRBV5-6 and TRBJ2-1; D remains ambiguous. CDR1 and CDR2 from the germline V gene are SGHDT and YYEEEE. Trimming took 4 bases from V and 7 from J, leaving 21 bases between them. The CDR3 length is 16 residues. CDR3 sequence reads: CASSIDPFSSRNEQFF. The CDR3, as DNA: TGTGCCAGCAGCATAGACCCATTCTCTTCTCGAAATGAGCAGTTCTTC.